These 32 T cell receptor beta chains were sequenced from one sample in a study of response to subunit inactivated influenza vaccine. Using its own MiXCR run on the RT-PCR reads, TCRdb lists one record per CDR3 protein. This sample carries 600,000 to 700,000 distinct CDR3 sequences, 11% to 15% of them seen once, and the ten largest clones take about 7.6%. This specimen consisted of PBMCs from blood, obtained around 14 days before vaccination. Source of these receptors: a man aged 50 or older who received an inactivated influenza vaccine.

This clonotype was counted only a few times. The chain is built from TRBV7-9 and TRBJ2-7, with 10 nucleotides matching TRBD1. Germline CDR1 and CDR2: SEHNR and FQNEAQ (reference sequence). The CDR3 length is 14 residues. Trimming at V came to 3 bases and at J to 5 bases, leaving 4 bases not matched to a gene. CDR3 residues: CASSFGQGGNEQYF. CDR3 coding DNA: TGTGCCAGCAGCTTCGGACAGGGGGGGAACGAGCAGTACTTC.

This clonotype has a handful of counts. The chain employs TRBV4-3 and TRBJ2-7, with 13 bases that match TRBD2. V shed 3 bases, J shed 0 bases, and the junction held 2 bases outside the gene matches. The CDR3 extends over 16 amino acids. The germline CDR1 and CDR2 sequences are LGHNA and YSLEER. Here the CDR3 reads CASSQGTSGTSYEQYF. The CDR3 DNA is TGCGCCAGCAGCCAGGGGACTAGCGGGACCTCCTACGAGCAGTACTTC.

The V and J genes are TRBV20-1 and TRBJ2-7; no clear D. The germline gives CDR1 DFQATT, CDR2 SNEGSKA (reference sequence). V was cut by 0 bases and J by 1 base, with 7 bases left in between. CDR3 length equals 13 residues. CDR3 residues: CSARESLSYEQYF. DNA of the CDR3: TGCAGTGCTAGAGAGTCACTTTCCTACGAGCAGTACTTC.

The V call is TRBV2, the J call TRBJ2-1; D ambiguous. Trimming shortened V by 4 bases and J by 4 bases, and 8 bases separated the two germline ends. Germline V gene sequence: CDR1 SNHLY, CDR2 FYNNEI. The CDR3 has 13 amino acids. The CDR3 bases are TGTGCCAGCAGTGTTAACGGTTACAATGAGCAGTTCTTC. Encoded protein: CASSVNGYNEQFF.

The J gene is TRBJ2-7, the V gene TRBV15; D might be TRBD1 (6 bases). The V end was cut by 3 bases, the J end by 7 bases, with 25 bases between. This CDR3 has 17 amino acids. The V gene's germline CDR1 is LNHNV and CDR2 YYDKDF (reference sequence). The CDR3 DNA reads as TGTGCCACCAGCAGGCTACGAGGGGGATTTGCCATCGGAGAGCAGTACTTC. Residues: CATSRLRGGFAIGEQYF.

CDR3 sequence: CASSHRQRWYEQYF. CDR3 DNA: TGTGCCAGCAGCCATCGACAAAGATGGTACGAGCAGTACTTC. This chain connects TRBV11-2 to TRBJ2-7, with D unresolved. This CDR3 has 14 amino acids. Trimming took 5 bases from V and 4 from J, leaving 15 bases between them. CDR1 is SGHAT and CDR2 is FQNNGV in the germline V gene.

The sample holds a few counts of this clonotype. The rearrangement joins TRBV28 to TRBJ1-5; unclear D gene. Germline CDR1 and CDR2: MDHEN and SYDVKM. CDR3 length equals 12 residues. Trimming removed 4 bases at V and 8 bases at J, with 9 bases between. DNA for the CDR3: TGTGCCAGCAGTTCTAGTCACAAGCCCCAGCATTTT. Translation gives CASSSSHKPQHF.

V gene TRBV12-3 or TRBV12-4 combines with J gene TRBJ2-7; D is possibly TRBD1 or TRBD2 (5 bases each). Trimming removed 5 bases from V and 6 bases from J, with 17 bases in between. There are 14 residues in the CDR3. The CDR3 is CASSQSGTEFEQYF. The CDR3 region has the DNA TGTGCCAGCAGTCAATCCGGGACGGAATTCGAGCAGTACTTC.

The V and J genes are TRBV20-1 and TRBJ1-6; 7 bases fit TRBD1. Germline V CDR1 and CDR2: DFQATT, SNEGSKA (reference sequence). Germline trimming cut 3 bases from V and 0 bases from J; bases unmatched to any gene: 14. This CDR3 contains 19 residues. CDR3 sequence (DNA): TGCAGTGCTAGGCCGAGTCGGGACAGCCGAGGCTCCTATAATTCACCCCTCCACTTT. Protein sequence: CSARPSRDSRGSYNSPLHF.

The CDR3 sequence: CASSQEWGSGYGYTF. The CDR3 bases are TGCGCCAGCAGCCAAGAATGGGGGTCTGGCTATGGCTACACCTTC. The chain links TRBV4-1 to TRBJ1-2; tentatively, D is TRBD1 (5 bases). The CDR3 is made up of 15 amino acids. CDR1 and CDR2 from the germline V gene are MGHRA and YSYEKL. The V end was cut by 0 bases, the J end by 4 bases, with 12 bases between.

A word on this clonotype: An end of the junction differs from the germline gene, which may be a read error. The chain couples TRBV5-1 to TRBJ2-1; D is possibly TRBD2 (5 bases). This CDR3 spans 16 amino acids. Per germline, CDR1 SGHRS and CDR2 YFSETQ. CDR3 nucleotides: TGCACCAGCAGCTTGGACGTGGTAGCCGGGATCAATGAGCAGTTCTTC. Its translation is CTSSLDVVAGINEQFF.

This clonotype was seen only a few times. This chain joins TRBV7-2 and TRBJ1-4, with D perhaps TRBD1 (5 bases). With 9 bases removed from V and 3 bases from J, the gap between germline ends came to 17 bases. This CDR3 has 15 residues. From germline, CDR1 is SGHTA and CDR2 FQGNSA. The CDR3 region is CARRLPEGPNEKLFF. CDR3 bases: TGTGCCAGGCGCTTACCCGAGGGGCCTAATGAAAAACTGTTTTTT.

Only a few counts were recorded for this clonotype. As DNA, the CDR3 is TGTGCCAGCGCTACAGGGGGCAGGGAGACCCAGTACTTC. It yields the protein CASATGGRETQYF. This sequence joins TRBV27 and TRBJ2-5; 9 bases align to TRBD1. CDR1 is MNHEY and CDR2 is SMNVEV in the germline V gene (reference sequence). The CDR3 loop spans 13 amino acids. V lost 8 bases, J lost 5 bases, and 6 bases stayed unmatched.

V usage is TRBV6-2 or TRBV6-3 and J usage is TRBJ1-1, with 7 nucleotides matching TRBD1. The CDR3 is made up of 13 amino acids. Germline CDR1 and CDR2: MNHEY and SVGEGT. Losses at the gene ends were 5 bases for V and 11 bases for J; bases not matched to a gene: 11. CDR3 coding DNA: TGTGCCAGCAGTAAAACAGGGGCCCCGAAGGCTTTCTTT. Its protein product is CASSKTGAPKAFF.

J is TRBJ2-3 and V is TRBV4-1, with no clear D. The germline V gene encodes CDR1 MGHRA and CDR2 YSYEKL. The CDR3 has 16 residues. Trimming removed 1 base at V and 0 bases at J, with 11 bases between. DNA for the CDR3: TGCGCCAGCAGCCAAGGGCCCCCCGGGAGCACAGATACGCAGTATTTT. This gives the protein CASSQGPPGSTDTQYF.

The chain joins TRBV7-8 to TRBJ1-1; D is uncertain. The V gene lost 1 base and the J gene lost 6 bases, with 18 bases spanning the gap. This CDR3 spans 16 amino acids. Germline assignment: CDR1 SGHVS and CDR2 FQNEAQ. CDR3 loop: CASSLGPTGVSAEAFF. DNA for the CDR3: TGTGCCAGCAGCTTAGGGCCAACTGGGGTTAGCGCTGAAGCTTTCTTT.

This rearrangement joins TRBV12-3 or TRBV12-4 to TRBJ1-2; D is unclear. CDR3 length: 12 residues. V dropped 3 bases and J dropped 4 bases, with 6 bases sitting between them. The CDR3 sequence is CASSFNSYGYTF. In DNA, the CDR3 is TGTGCCAGCAGTTTCAACTCCTATGGCTACACCTTC.

The J gene is TRBJ1-4, the V gene TRBV16; D is perhaps TRBD1 (5 bases). CDR3 length equals 15 residues. The germline V and J ends were trimmed by 0 bases and 3 bases, with 8 bases remaining between them. The germline V gene has CDR1 KGHSY and CDR2 FQNENV. The DNA of the CDR3 is TGTGCCAGCAGCCAATCGCGACAGCCTAATGAAAAACTGTTTTTT. Translation gives CASSQSRQPNEKLFF. The complete variable domain, with remaining parts taken from reference TRBV16 and TRBJ1-4, reads GEEVAQTPKHLVRGEGQKAKLYCAPIKGHSYVFWYQQVLKNEFKFLISFQNENVFDETGMPKERFSAKCLPNSPCSLEIQATKLEDSAVYFCASSQSRQPNEKLFFGSGTQLSVL.

This clonotype came up a few times. CDR3 sequence reads: CASSQLPSGKTDTQYF. For the CDR3, the DNA is TGTGCCAGCAGCCAGTTGCCTAGCGGTAAAACAGATACGCAGTATTTT. This chain uses TRBV7-9 with TRBJ2-3; 7 bases agree with TRBD2. J gave up 3 bases and V 5 bases, and 11 bases lay outside the gene matches. CDR1 is SEHNR, CDR2 FQNEAQ, per germline (reference sequence). The CDR3 consists of 16 residues.

This clonotype was detected only a few times. The chain couples TRBV20-1 to TRBJ1-6; a possible D gene is TRBD1 (5 bases). The CDR3 has 15 amino acids. Germline V gene sequence: CDR1 DFQATT, CDR2 SNEGSKA (reference sequence). The V end was cut by 6 bases, the J end by 7 bases, with 19 bases between. CDR3 loop: CSASPGGSRNSPLHF. The CDR3 nucleotides read TGCAGTGCCTCACCGGGGGGAAGTAGGAATTCACCCCTCCACTTT.

This clonotype came up many times. V is TRBV20-1 and J is TRBJ1-1; weak D call: TRBD1 (6 bases). The CDR3 spans 13 residues. With 5 bases removed from V and 6 bases from J, the gap between germline ends came to 16 bases. Germline V gives CDR1 DFQATT, CDR2 SNEGSKA (reference sequence). The CDR3 here is CSAETGGWAEAFF. Here the CDR3 DNA reads TGCAGTGCTGAGACAGGTGGTTGGGCTGAAGCTTTCTTT.

This clonotype was picked up a small number of times. The J gene is TRBJ2-1, the V gene TRBV12-3 or TRBV12-4; TRBD2 matches 9 bases. The J segment lost 5 bases and the V segment lost 6 bases, leaving 11 bases of the junction unmatched. The CDR3 consists of 16 residues. As DNA, the CDR3 is TGTGCCAGCAGGAGCCCTGGACTAGCGCGAGACAATGAGCAGTTCTTC. Translating it yields CASRSPGLARDNEQFF.

The chain uses TRBV6-5 and TRBJ2-5, with 8 nucleotides matching TRBD2. The CDR3 is 15 residues long. The ends lost 2 bases at V and 5 bases at J; junction bases unmatched: 7. Germline CDR1 and CDR2: MNHEY and SVGAGI. The CDR3 is CASSYPSGSGETQYF. CDR3 DNA: TGTGCCAGCAGTTACCCCAGCGGGAGTGGGGAGACCCAGTACTTC.

This clonotype has a count of ten or more. The genes are TRBV7-2 and TRBJ2-7; 10 bases are a match to TRBD2. Per the germline V gene, CDR1 is SGHTA and CDR2 is FQGNSA. The CDR3 loop spans 14 amino acids. V lost 5 bases to trimming and J lost 2 bases; unmatched junction nucleotides: 3. For the CDR3, the DNA is TGTGCCAGCAGCCCAACTAGCGGGACCTACGAGCAGTACTTC. It specifies CASSPTSGTYEQYF.

The J gene is TRBJ1-2, the V gene TRBV10-3, with TRBD1 identical over 9 bases. The length of the CDR3 is 14 residues. V was clipped by 7 bases and J by 8 bases; unmatched bases: 11. Germline-derived CDR1 and CDR2 are ENHRY and SYGVKD. The CDR3 nucleotides read TGTGCCATCAATGCGGGACAGGGTGGCTCCGGCTACACCTTC. It codes for CAINAGQGGSGYTF.

This clonotype has a handful of counts. The V call is TRBV6-5, the J call TRBJ2-5; 12 bases map to TRBD2. V lost 0 bases to trimming and J lost 2 bases; unmatched junction nucleotides: 10. CDR1 MNHEY and CDR2 SVGAGI come from the germline V gene. The CDR3 length is 19 residues. The CDR3: CASSYSTGLAGGGQETQYF. The CDR3 region has the DNA TGTGCCAGCAGTTACTCGACGGGGCTAGCGGGAGGGGGACAAGAGACCCAGTACTTC.

The chain combines TRBV12-3 or TRBV12-4 with TRBJ1-1; the match to TRBD1 covers 9 bases. The CDR3 consists of 17 residues. Trimming cost V 3 bases and J 5 bases; bases outside gene matches: 13. CDR3: CASSFYGQGKAKTEAFF. The CDR3 bases are TGTGCCAGCAGTTTCTACGGACAGGGGAAGGCTAAAACTGAAGCTTTCTTT.

This clonotype showed up just a few times. The CDR3 loop is CASSLVGTAANYGYTF. The CDR3 DNA reads TGTGCCAGCAGCTTGGTCGGGACTGCAGCTAACTATGGCTACACCTTC. The rearrangement links TRBV5-5 to TRBJ1-2, with D maybe TRBD1 (5 bases). The CDR3 runs 16 residues. V was shortened by 0 bases and J by 0 bases, with 12 bases between the two germline ends. Germline CDR1 and CDR2: SGHKS and YYEKEE (reference sequence).

This clonotype was seen a handful of times. The chain recombines TRBV12-3 or TRBV12-4 with TRBJ2-1; 8 bases line up with TRBD1. This CDR3 is 15 amino acids long. J was trimmed by 2 bases and V by 4 bases; bases with no gene match: 4. DNA for the CDR3: TGTGCCAGCAGTTATACAGGGGGAACCTACAATGAGCAGTTCTTC. Translation: CASSYTGGTYNEQFF.

The sample holds a few counts of this clonotype. This chain uses TRBV11-2 with TRBJ2-3, with D hard to call. The CDR3 length is 16 residues. CDR1 and CDR2 (germline): SGHAT, FQNNGV. Trimming removed 1 base from V and 1 base from J, with 12 bases in between. CDR3 protein: CASSLVDTTGTDTQYF. CDR3 DNA: TGTGCCAGCAGCTTAGTCGACACGACCGGCACAGATACGCAGTATTTT.

This chain uses TRBV6-1 with TRBJ1-1; tentatively, D is TRBD1 (6 bases). The CDR3 totals 15 residues. V was pared by 6 bases and J by 7 bases, with 21 bases between. Germline CDR1 MNHNS, CDR2 SASEGT. The CDR3 spells CASRNEGGAGSEAFF. CDR3 DNA sequence: TGTGCCAGCAGAAATGAGGGGGGGGCCGGGAGTGAAGCTTTCTTT.

This sequence joins TRBV4-2 and TRBJ2-7; 8 nucleotides line up with TRBD2. J lost 3 bases, V lost 0 bases, and 4 bases had no gene match. Per the germline V gene, CDR1 is LGHNA and CDR2 is YNFKEQ. This CDR3 is built from 15 residues. The CDR3 DNA is TGTGCCAGCAGCCAAGAAGGAACTAGCGGCTACGAGCAGTACTTC. Protein sequence: CASSQEGTSGYEQYF.